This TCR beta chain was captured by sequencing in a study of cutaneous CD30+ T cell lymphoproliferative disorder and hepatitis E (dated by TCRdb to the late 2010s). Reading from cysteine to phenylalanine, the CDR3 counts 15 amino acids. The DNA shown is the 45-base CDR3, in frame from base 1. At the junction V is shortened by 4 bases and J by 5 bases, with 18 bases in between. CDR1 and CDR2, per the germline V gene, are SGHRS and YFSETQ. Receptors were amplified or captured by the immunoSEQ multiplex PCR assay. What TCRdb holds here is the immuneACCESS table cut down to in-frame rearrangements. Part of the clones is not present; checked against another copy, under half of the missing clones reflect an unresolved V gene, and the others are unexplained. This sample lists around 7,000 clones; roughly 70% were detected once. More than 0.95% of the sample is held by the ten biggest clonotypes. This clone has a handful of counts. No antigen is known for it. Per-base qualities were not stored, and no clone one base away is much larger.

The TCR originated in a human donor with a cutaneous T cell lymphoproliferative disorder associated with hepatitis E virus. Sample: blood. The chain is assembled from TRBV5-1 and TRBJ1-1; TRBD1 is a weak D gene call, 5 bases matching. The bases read TGCGCCAGCAGCCCAGACAGTCTGAAGTATACTGAAGCTTTCTTT. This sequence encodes CASSPDSLKYTEAFF.